The 24 T cell receptor beta chains reported below all come from one sample, sequenced in a study of lymphopenia after photon versus proton radiotherapy. Method: immunoSEQ multiplex PCR; TCRdb's copy keeps in-frame clones and lacks some. The table has 150,000 to 200,000 clones, about 85% seen once; the top ten hold approximately 4.6%. This specimen consisted of peripheral blood, obtained from a patient treated with photon-based radiotherapy. The source is a man between 45 and 60 years old with gastric cancer.

In its sample, this clone was seen a few times. The chain has TRBV6-1 and TRBJ2-3; D may be TRBD2 (5 bases). This CDR3 is built from 12 residues. In germline, CDR1 is MNHNS, CDR2 SASEGT. V was pared by 6 bases and J by 1 base, with 5 bases between. CDR3 in amino acids: CASRRGTDTQYF. In DNA form, the CDR3 reads TGTGCCAGCAGGCGGGGCACAGATACGCAGTATTTT.

This clone was observed a few times. The V gene is TRBV19, the J gene TRBJ2-1; D is unresolved. This CDR3 region has 15 residues. CDR1 is LNHDA and CDR2 is SQIVND in the germline V gene (reference sequence). Trimming cost V 1 base and J 8 bases, with 15 bases left between them. CDR3 DNA: TGTGCCAGTAGTATAGGGGCCGAAGTTAGTCATGAGCAGTTCTTC. This encodes CASSIGAEVSHEQFF.

This clone was observed a single time. The V call is TRBV28, the J call TRBJ2-7; 14 bases line up with TRBD2. Looked up from germline, CDR1 is MDHEN and CDR2 is SYDVKM. The CDR3 loop spans 20 amino acids. Germline trimming cut 2 bases from V and 0 bases from J; bases unmatched to any gene: 12. The CDR3 sequence is CASSLGLLRLAGGSSYEQYF. DNA of the CDR3: TGTGCCAGCAGTTTAGGCCTCCTGAGACTAGCGGGAGGGAGCTCCTACGAGCAGTACTTC.

The rearrangement joins TRBV25-1 to TRBJ2-3; D is uncertain. Trimming took 1 base from V and 2 from J, leaving 13 bases between them. The CDR3 extends over 16 amino acids. Germline CDR1 reads MGHDK; CDR2 reads SYGVNS. CDR3 coding DNA: TGTGCCAGCAGTGAATCCATCCCACGGAACACAGATACGCAGTATTTT. It yields the protein CASSESIPRNTDTQYF.

The V call is TRBV28, the J call TRBJ2-1; 7 bases fit TRBD1. V lost 4 bases and J lost 1; bases outside the gene matches: 7. Germline CDR1 is MDHEN and CDR2 is SYDVKM. The CDR3 length is 16 residues. The chain's CDR3 is CASSSLQGVSYNEQFF. The DNA for the CDR3 is TGTGCCAGCAGTTCCCTCCAGGGGGTTTCCTACAATGAGCAGTTCTTC.

The chain joins TRBV30 to TRBJ1-4; possible D gene TRBD1, 5 bases. This CDR3 spans 13 amino acids. The V gene lost 0 bases and the J gene lost 8 bases, with 10 bases spanning the gap. CDR1 and CDR2 (germline): GTSNPN, SVGIG (reference sequence). CDR3 nucleotides: TGTGCCTGGAGTGTACAGGTCGGAGAAAAACTGTTTTTT. Its protein is CAWSVQVGEKLFF.

This sequence joins TRBV6-1 and TRBJ2-6, with a weak D call TRBD1 (6 bases). The CDR3 consists of 15 residues. The germline V and J ends were trimmed by 10 bases and 0 bases, with 13 bases remaining between them. The germline CDR1 and CDR2 sequences are MNHNS and SASEGT. The CDR3, as DNA: TGTGCCAACTCGCAGGGGATCTCTGGGGCCAACGTCCTGACTTTC. The encoded protein is CANSQGISGANVLTF.

The J gene is TRBJ1-4, the V gene TRBV6-5; 8 positions agree with TRBD1. CDR3 length: 15 amino acids. CDR1 and CDR2 (germline): MNHEY, SVGAGI. Trimming cost V 4 bases and J 3 bases; bases outside gene matches: 4. In DNA, the CDR3 is TGTGCCAGCAGTTTTTGGACAGGGCCTAATGAAAAACTGTTTTTT. Translated: CASSFWTGPNEKLFF.

This chain links TRBV28 with TRBJ1-5, with 9 bases lining up with TRBD1. The CDR3 is 15 amino acids. Germline assignment: CDR1 MDHEN and CDR2 SYDVKM. Germline trimming cut 8 bases from V and 1 base from J; bases unmatched to any gene: 6. CDR3 loop: CASFGTGTSNQPQHF. In DNA, the CDR3 is TGTGCCAGCTTTGGGACAGGGACCAGCAATCAGCCCCAGCATTTT.

This clone was recorded a few times. The J gene is TRBJ2-1, the V gene TRBV11-3; D unclear. This CDR3 has 11 amino acids. V lost 0 bases to trimming and J lost 6 bases, with 0 bases between them. Germline V lookup: CDR1 SGHNT, CDR2 YENEEA. DNA of the CDR3: TGTGCCAGCAGCTTAGACAATGAGCAGTTCTTC. Residues: CASSLDNEQFF.

This rearrangement joins TRBV28 to TRBJ2-1; 11 bases map to TRBD1. The V and J ends lost 5 bases and 8 bases, in that order; junction bases with no gene match: 11. The CDR3 totals 16 residues. CDR1 and CDR2 from the germline V gene are MDHEN and SYDVKM. The CDR3: CASSLPPGTGGHEQFF. In nucleotides, the CDR3 is TGTGCCAGCAGTCTCCCCCCCGGGACAGGGGGACATGAGCAGTTCTTC.

The chain links TRBV6-6 to TRBJ2-7; 10 bases line up with TRBD1. This CDR3 has 14 residues. Germline V gives CDR1 MNHNY, CDR2 SVGAGI (reference sequence). Unmatched junction bases numbered 6, after V lost 5 bases and J lost 5 bases. The DNA for the CDR3 is TGTGCCAGCAGTCCCGACAGGGGGCACCACGAGCAGTACTTC. This translates into CASSPDRGHHEQYF.

This clone was seen once. The chain recombines TRBV6-5 with TRBJ1-1, with TRBD1 matching 7 bases. Germline trimming cut 2 bases from V and 0 bases from J; bases unmatched to any gene: 3. In germline, CDR1 is MNHEY, CDR2 SVGAGI. This CDR3 region has 15 residues. For the CDR3, the DNA is TGTGCCAGCAGTTACCGGGGACAGATGAACACTGAAGCTTTCTTT. Its protein product is CASSYRGQMNTEAFF.

The chain is built from TRBV30 and TRBJ1-2; 11 bases line up with TRBD1. Germline loops: CDR1 GTSNPN, CDR2 SVGIG (reference sequence). This CDR3 is 14 amino acids long. The V gene end was trimmed by 2 bases and the J gene end by 4 bases; junction bases not matched to a gene: 3. CDR3 bases: TGTGCCTGGAGTATTGGGACAGGGGGCTATGGCTACACCTTC. Residues: CAWSIGTGGYGYTF.

Only one count was recorded for this clone. V usage is TRBV18 and J usage is TRBJ1-1, with a weak D call TRBD1 (6 bases). The length of the CDR3 is 14 residues. V was trimmed by 6 bases and J by 2 bases, leaving 13 bases between them. Germline V gives CDR1 KGHSH, CDR2 LQKENI. The CDR3 nucleotides read TGTGCCAGCTCTCCCGGACAGACTAACACTGAAGCTTTCTTT. As protein: CASSPGQTNTEAFF.

The V call is TRBV27, the J call TRBJ1-5; 8 nucleotides align to TRBD1. The trim removed 5 bases at V and 2 bases at J, leaving 5 bases unmatched. The germline V gene has CDR1 MNHEY and CDR2 SMNVEV (reference sequence). The CDR3 totals 15 residues. As DNA, the CDR3 is TGTGCCAGCAGTCCCCAGACAGGGGGCAATCAGCCCCAGCATTTT. This sequence encodes CASSPQTGGNQPQHF.

With respect to this clone: At the DNA level, this CDR3 is encoded by other sequences in the same sample as well. The chain couples TRBV5-1 to TRBJ1-2, with 8 nucleotides matching TRBD1. Germline-derived CDR1 and CDR2 are SGHRS and YFSETQ. This CDR3 comprises 13 residues. V was clipped by 4 bases and J by 7 bases; unmatched bases: 6. CDR3 nucleotides: TGCGCCAGCAGCCTCGGACAGGGCATTGGCTACACCTTC. This translates into CASSLGQGIGYTF.

This chain uses TRBV19 with TRBJ2-1; D may be TRBD1 (7 bases). The germline CDR1 and CDR2 sequences are LNHDA and SQIVND (reference sequence). Trimming shortened V by 5 bases and J by 7 bases, and 18 bases separated the two germline ends. The CDR3 length is 15 residues. The CDR3 region is CASSLGGTEENEQFF. The CDR3 DNA follows: TGTGCCAGTAGTCTAGGGGGGACAGAAGAGAATGAGCAGTTCTTC. The full variable domain, in which reference TRBV19 and TRBJ2-1 provide the parts outside the CDR3, is DGGITQSPKYLFRKEGQNVTLSCEQNLNHDAMYWYRQDPGQGLRLIYYSQIVNDFQKGDIAEGYSVSREKKESFPLTVTSAQKNPTAFYLCASSLGGTEENEQFFGPGTRLTVL.

This chain links TRBV2 with TRBJ1-1; D possibly corresponds to TRBD1 (5 bases). Germline-derived CDR1 and CDR2 are SNHLY and FYNNEI. V lost 5 bases and J 0 bases, leaving 7 bases between the germline ends. The CDR3 is 13 residues long. CDR3 nucleotides: TGTGCCAGCAGTAGACAGCTGAACACTGAAGCTTTCTTT. Residues: CASSRQLNTEAFF. The full variable domain, with the rest looked up from reference TRBV2 and TRBJ1-1, is EPEVTQTPSHQVTQMGQEVILRCVPISNHLYFYWYRQILGQKVEFLVSFYNNEISEKSEIFDDQFSVERPDGSNFTLKIRSTKLEDSAMYFCASSRQLNTEAFFGQGTRLTVV.

The chain combines TRBV14 with TRBJ2-1; 11 positions agree with TRBD1. CDR3 length: 18 residues. The germline V gene encodes CDR1 SGHDN and CDR2 FVKESK. The V segment lost 7 bases and the J segment 1 base; nucleotides outside the gene matches: 12. CDR3 region: CASTNGQGARRSYNEQFF. In nucleotides, the CDR3 is TGTGCCAGCACCAACGGACAGGGGGCCAGACGATCCTACAATGAGCAGTTCTTC.

This chain joins TRBV7-8 and TRBJ2-3; 8 bases fit TRBD2. The germline V gene has CDR1 SGHVS and CDR2 FQNEAQ. There are 17 residues in the CDR3. Trimming at V came to 5 bases and at J to 0 bases, leaving 10 bases not matched to a gene. CDR3 bases: TGTGCCAGCAGCCTCCACGGGACTAGTTCTAGCACAGATACGCAGTATTTT. Translation: CASSLHGTSSSTDTQYF.

This clone turned up a few times. The rearrangement uses TRBV9 and TRBJ2-3; D is unresolved. Germline values: CDR1 SGDLS, CDR2 YYNGEE. Trimming pared 3 bases from V and 2 bases from J, leaving 13 bases between. The length of the CDR3 is 15 residues. The CDR3 sequence is CASSAGDGLTDTQYF. The CDR3 nucleotides read TGTGCCAGCAGCGCCGGAGATGGGCTCACAGATACGCAGTATTTT.

V gene TRBV6-6 combines with J gene TRBJ2-6; D is undetermined. There are 15 residues in the CDR3. Trimming stripped 2 bases from V and 0 bases from J, with 5 bases between. The germline V gene encodes CDR1 MNHNY and CDR2 SVGAGI (reference sequence). This CDR3 reads CASSYASSGANVLTF. For the CDR3, the DNA is TGTGCCAGCAGTTACGCGAGCTCTGGGGCCAACGTCCTGACTTTC.

The V gene is TRBV18, the J gene TRBJ2-7; 9 bases are shared with TRBD2. This CDR3 spans 14 amino acids. The germline CDR1 and CDR2 sequences are KGHSH and LQKENI. Losses at the gene ends were 5 bases for V and 2 bases for J; bases not matched to a gene: 4. CDR3 nucleotide sequence: TGTGCCAGCTCAGAGGGACTAGCAACCTACGAGCAGTACTTC. It translates to CASSEGLATYEQYF.